This T cell receptor beta chain was sequenced during a study of T-cell memory formation after mild COVID-19. CDR1 MNHEY and CDR2 SMNVEV come from the germline V gene (reference sequence). The CDR3 has 12 amino acids. Trimming pared 3 bases from V and 14 bases from J, leaving 15 bases between. This clonotype was detected only a few times. With constant-segment primers, 5'RACE yielded cDNA libraries of TCR alpha and TCR beta that carried sample barcodes and UMIs. Via MiXCR, TCRdb re-called the 5' RACE reads, giving one row per CDR3 protein. The repertoire holds about 400,000 distinct CDR3 sequences, with about 22% as singletons.

The TCR sequence derives from an adult woman who had mild COVID-19 (a few samples of this study predate the infection). Cell type and time point are not known. The sequencing input was PBMCs or a T cell subset sorted from them (not recorded which). The J gene is TRBJ2-3, the V gene TRBV27, with D possibly being TRBD2 (5 bases). CDR3 region: CASSLFVGLGYF. The CDR3 bases are TGTGCCAGCAGTTTGTTCGTTGGACTCGGGTATTTT.